This T cell receptor (beta chain) was identified in a study of cytomegalovirus exposure and HLA in healthy donors. Primers: 60 Vbeta forward and 13 Jbeta reverse. Sequencing used immunoSEQ multiplex PCR; TCRdb keeps in-frame clones, though not all of them. The data include tens of thousands of clones; the top ten clones carry around 1.6%. Per the germline V gene, CDR1 is SGHNT and CDR2 is YYREEE (reference sequence). The CDR3 sequence is 15 residues long. The ends lost 4 bases at V and 7 bases at J; junction bases unmatched: 11. The sequence was obtained from a woman aged 55-70 years in good health and CMV-seronegative. The sequenced sample consisted of PBMCs. The V and J genes are TRBV5-4 and TRBJ2-1; 7 bases line up with TRBD1. CDR3 coding DNA: TGTGCCAGCAGCCGGGACAGCCAGGGTTTTAATGAGCAGTTCTTC. It yields the protein CASSRDSQGFNEQFF. The whole variable domain, remainder taken from reference TRBV5-4 and TRBJ2-1, is ETGVTQSPTHLIKTRGQQVTLRCSSQSGHNTVSWYQQALGQGPQFIFQYYREEENGRGNFPPRFSGLQFPNYSSELNVNALELDDSALYLCASSRDSQGFNEQFFGPGTRLTVL.